This T cell receptor (beta chain) was found in a study of regulatory T cells in long-lasting Graves disease. With 3 bases removed from V and 0 bases from J, the gap between germline ends came to 9 bases. In germline, CDR1 is KGHSH, CDR2 LQKENI. The CDR3 length is 15 residues. To make TCR beta libraries, researchers used iRepertoire HTBI primers and Arm-PCR of CDR3 regions. TCRdb processed the multiplex PCR reads anew with MiXCR; each CDR3 protein has one entry. This table holds approximately 400,000 distinct CDR3 sequences, around 16% found once. Sample time point: newly diagnosed GD, antithyroid drugs for less than 3 months. From RNA extracted from PBMCs, the TCR library was made. Concerning this clonotype itself: What it binds is not known.

General study results and limits: Thyroid tissue was not studied; only peripheral blood was.

This sequence was found in a female donor with Graves disease. Sample: peripheral blood mononuclear cells (PBMCs), taken at new diagnosis, from a patient treated with antithyroid drugs. The chain combines TRBV18 with TRBJ1-3; D gene ambiguous. Written as DNA, the CDR3 is TGTGCCAGCTCACCGAGCGTGTCCTCTGGAAACACCATATATTTT. Protein product: CASSPSVSSGNTIYF.